This TCR beta chain was sequenced in a study of blood T cell repertoires in COVID-19. Whole-study context: Italy, Spain and the United States were the sources of the convalescent and acute COVID-19 samples.

Per the original data handling: For nucleated cells, counts were estimated from reference gene primer amplification. Profiled with immunoSEQ multiplex PCR; TCRdb holds only in-frame clones, not every one. The V and J calls and clone size are taken from that table; D and trimming were inferred from the DNA. This table has roughly 200,000 clones, 80% to 85% appearing once. The sample consisted of peripheral blood. This sequence was found in a man aged 50-60 years with active or convalescent COVID-19.

This chain's CDR3 is CASSYSSPPHNEQFF. DNA for the CDR3: TGTGCCAGCAGTTACTCGAGCCCCCCCCACAATGAGCAGTTCTTC. The chain carries TRBV6-6 and TRBJ2-1; unclear D gene. CDR3 length: 15 amino acids. CDR1 and CDR2 from the germline V gene are MNHNY and SVGAGI (reference sequence). Trimming stripped 0 bases from V and 5 bases from J, with 11 bases between.